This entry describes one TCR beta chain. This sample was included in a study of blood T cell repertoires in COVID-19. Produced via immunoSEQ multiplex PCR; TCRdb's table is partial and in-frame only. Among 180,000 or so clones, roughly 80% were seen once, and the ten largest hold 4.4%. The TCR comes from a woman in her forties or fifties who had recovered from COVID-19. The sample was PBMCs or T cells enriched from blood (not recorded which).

The CDR3 is CASSSLPHEQFF. The DNA of the CDR3 is TGTGCCAGCAGCTCCCTCCCCCATGAGCAGTTCTTC. V gene TRBV7-2 combines with J gene TRBJ2-1; D gene ambiguous. Trimming cost V 4 bases and J 8 bases, with 9 bases left between them. Looked up from germline, CDR1 is SGHTA and CDR2 is FQGNSA. This CDR3 is 12 amino acids long.